This entry concerns a single T cell receptor beta chain. Its antigen is unknown. This sample was taken from a study of radiotherapy plus CTLA-4 blockade in lung cancer. Study at large: 15% to 20% of enrolled patients responded objectively, and around 30% had disease control. Broader study findings: Once radiotherapy plus ipilimumab had been given, TCR clones derived from tumor expanded in blood. Dynamics of early blood T cell clones, together with interferon-beta, were reportedly the best predictors of response.

Assay used: immunoSEQ multiplex PCR; TCRdb lists only in-frame clones, some missing. The sample has approximately 40,000 clones; 65% to 90% are singletons. The V gene end was trimmed by 1 base and the J gene end by 2 bases; junction bases not matched to a gene: 4. The CDR3 has 15 residues. The germline gives CDR1 LGHNA, CDR2 YSLEER. The sequence came from a human donor with non-small cell lung cancer whose response to radiotherapy plus ipilimumab could not be evaluated. Here the sequenced sample was peripheral blood, taken from a patient treated with radiotherapy plus ipilimumab. V usage is TRBV4-3 and J usage is TRBJ2-7, with 8 positions matching TRBD2. This CDR3 reads CASSQARGAPYEQYF. CDR3 sequence (DNA): TGCGCCAGCAGCCAAGCGCGGGGGGCGCCCTACGAGCAGTACTTC.